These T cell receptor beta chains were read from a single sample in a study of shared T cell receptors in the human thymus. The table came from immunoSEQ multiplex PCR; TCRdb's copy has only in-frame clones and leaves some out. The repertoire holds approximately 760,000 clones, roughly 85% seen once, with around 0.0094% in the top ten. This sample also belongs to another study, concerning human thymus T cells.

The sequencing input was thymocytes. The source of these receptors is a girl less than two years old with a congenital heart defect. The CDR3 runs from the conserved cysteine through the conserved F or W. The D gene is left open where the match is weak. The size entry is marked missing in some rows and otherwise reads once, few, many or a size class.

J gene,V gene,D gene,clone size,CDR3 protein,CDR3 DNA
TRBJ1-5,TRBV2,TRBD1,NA,CASSEETGGQPQHF,TGTGCCAGCAGTGAAGAGACAGGGGGTCAGCCCCAGCATTTT
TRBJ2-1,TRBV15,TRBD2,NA,CATSRDLVAGDEQFF,TGTGCCACCAGCAGAGATTTGGTAGCGGGGGATGAGCAGTTCTTC
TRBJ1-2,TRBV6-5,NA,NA,CASSYSGILEGGYTF,TGTGCCAGCAGTTACTCGGGCATCCTGGAGGGTGGCTACACCTTC
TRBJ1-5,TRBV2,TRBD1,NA,CASSEPPDRVSNQPQHF,TGTGCCAGCAGTGAACCACCAGACAGGGTGAGCAATCAGCCCCAGCATTTT
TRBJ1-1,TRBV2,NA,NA,CASSNRDGKTEAFF,TGTGCCAGCAGCAACAGGGACGGGAAGACTGAAGCTTTCTTT
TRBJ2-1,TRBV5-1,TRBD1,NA,CASSAADRGNEQFF,TGCGCCAGCAGCGCGGCGGACAGGGGGAATGAGCAGTTCTTC
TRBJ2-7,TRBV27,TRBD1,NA,CASSPPGQGRGEQYF,TGTGCCAGCAGTCCACCGGGACAGGGTAGAGGCGAGCAGTACTTC
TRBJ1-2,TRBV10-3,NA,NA,CAISRVMAGNGYTF,TGTGCCATCAGCCGAGTCATGGCAGGGAATGGCTACACCTTC
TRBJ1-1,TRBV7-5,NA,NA,CARSFLLSGRVGFNTEAFF,TGTGCCAGAAGCTTTTTATTGTCAGGCAGGGTAGGCTTCAACACTGAAGCTTTCTTT
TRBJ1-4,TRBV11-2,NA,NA,CASSLEATSAGHFNEKLFF,TGTGCCAGCAGCTTAGAGGCTACATCCGCCGGACACTTTAATGAAAAACTGTTTTTT
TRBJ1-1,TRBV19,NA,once,CASSQGWNTEAFF,TGTGCCAGCTCACAGGGATGGAACACTGAAGCTTTCTTT
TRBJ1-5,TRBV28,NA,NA,CASSLPDRQLSNQPQHF,TGTGCCAGCAGTTTACCCGACCGACAGCTTAGCAATCAGCCCCAGCATTTT
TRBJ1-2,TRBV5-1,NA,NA,CASNEGQTTHNYGYTF,TGCGCCAGCAATGAAGGACAGACGACTCACAACTATGGCTACACCTTC
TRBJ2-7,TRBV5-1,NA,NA,CASSLAQVPAQGYEQYF,TGCGCCAGCAGCTTGGCCCAGGTCCCAGCCCAAGGATACGAGCAGTACTTC
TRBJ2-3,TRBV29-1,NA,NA,CSVEGSGFEGPGTDTQYF,TGCAGCGTTGAAGGTAGCGGTTTTGAGGGGCCCGGCACAGATACGCAGTATTTT
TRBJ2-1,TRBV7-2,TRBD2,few,CASRSTSGGANEQFF,TGTGCCAGCAGATCCACTAGCGGGGGGGCCAATGAGCAGTTCTTC
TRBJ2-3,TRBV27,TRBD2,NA,CASSIRTSGTDTQYF,TGTGCCAGCAGTATCCGGACTAGCGGCACAGATACGCAGTATTTT
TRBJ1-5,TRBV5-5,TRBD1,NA,CASSVVPGQGLYSNQPQHF,TGTGCCAGCAGCGTCGTTCCGGGACAGGGCCTTTATAGCAATCAGCCCCAGCATTTT
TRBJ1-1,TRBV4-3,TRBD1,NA,CASSQVDRVRTEAFF,TGCGCCAGCAGCCAAGTGGACAGGGTCCGCACTGAAGCTTTCTTT
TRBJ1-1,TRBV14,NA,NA,CASSRVRGGYTEAFF,TGTGCCAGCAGCAGGGTTCGGGGTGGCTACACTGAAGCTTTCTTT
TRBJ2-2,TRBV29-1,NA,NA,CSVKRTGELFF,TGCAGCGTAAAGCGCACCGGGGAGCTGTTTTTT
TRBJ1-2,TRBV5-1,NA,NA,CASSFRDRGYGYTF,TGCGCCAGCAGCTTCAGGGACCGGGGGTATGGCTACACCTTC
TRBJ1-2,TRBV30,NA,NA,CAWKVGENYGYTF,TGTGCCTGGAAGGTCGGAGAGAACTATGGCTACACCTTC
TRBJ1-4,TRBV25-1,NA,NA,CASSEREAEKLFF,TGTGCCAGCAGTGAAAGGGAGGCCGAAAAACTGTTTTTT
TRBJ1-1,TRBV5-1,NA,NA,CASPGNNAEAFF,TGCGCCAGCCCAGGGAATAACGCTGAAGCTTTCTTT
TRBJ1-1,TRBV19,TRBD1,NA,CASSLGTAMNTEAFF,TGTGCCAGTAGTTTAGGGACAGCGATGAACACTGAAGCTTTCTTT
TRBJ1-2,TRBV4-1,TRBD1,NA,CASSRRRDRAPRSHGYTF,TGCGCCAGCAGCCGTCGTCGGGACAGGGCGCCAAGATCCCATGGCTACACCTTC
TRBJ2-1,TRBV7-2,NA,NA,CASSVDSFEQFF,TGTGCCAGCAGCGTCGACAGTTTTGAGCAGTTCTTC
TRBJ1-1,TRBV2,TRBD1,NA,CASRGQGFCTEAFF,TGTGCCAGCAGGGGACAGGGGTTTTGTACTGAAGCTTTCTTT
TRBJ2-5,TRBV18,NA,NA,CASSGRQETQYF,TGTGCCAGCTCAGGCCGTCAAGAGACCCAGTACTTC
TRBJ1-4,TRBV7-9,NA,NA,CASSLPWTDNNEKLFF,TGTGCCAGCAGCTTGCCTTGGACAGATAATAATGAAAAACTGTTTTTT
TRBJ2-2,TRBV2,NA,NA,CASRQGIDTGELFF,TGTGCCAGCAGACAGGGTATAGACACCGGGGAGCTGTTTTTT
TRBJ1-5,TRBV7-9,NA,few,CASSSSTGKGQEPQHF,TGTGCCAGCAGCTCCTCTACGGGGAAAGGTCAGGAGCCCCAGCATTTT
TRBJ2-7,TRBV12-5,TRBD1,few,CASGLSTTGTSYEQYF,TGTGCTAGTGGTTTGTCAACGACAGGGACCTCCTACGAGCAGTACTTC
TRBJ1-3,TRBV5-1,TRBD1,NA,CASSFWGQGTGNTIYF,TGCGCCAGCAGCTTTTGGGGACAGGGAACTGGAAACACCATATATTTT
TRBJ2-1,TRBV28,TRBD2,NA,CASRATSGDNEQFF,TGTGCCAGCAGAGCCACTAGCGGAGACAATGAGCAGTTCTTC
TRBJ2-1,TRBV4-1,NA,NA,CASSQRYPFGGSYNEQFF,TGCGCCAGCAGCCAGCGATACCCCTTCGGGGGCTCCTACAATGAGCAGTTCTTC
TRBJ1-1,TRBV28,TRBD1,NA,CASKLGQGARGLLNTEAFF,TGTGCCAGCAAGTTGGGACAGGGGGCAAGAGGGTTGTTGAACACTGAAGCTTTCTTT
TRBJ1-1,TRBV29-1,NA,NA,CSVGGSYRVNTEAFF,TGCAGCGTTGGGGGTTCGTACAGGGTAAACACTGAAGCTTTCTTT
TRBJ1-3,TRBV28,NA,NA,CASRFGGGSGNTIYF,TGTGCCAGCCGATTTGGCGGTGGGTCTGGAAACACCATATATTTT
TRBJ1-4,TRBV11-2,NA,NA,CASSLDRTAGSRGEKLFF,TGTGCCAGCAGCTTAGACCGTACAGCGGGTTCGCGAGGTGAAAAACTGTTTTTT
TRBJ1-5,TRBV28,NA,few,CASSPRRLEGGYSNQPQHF,TGTGCCAGCAGTCCCCGAAGGCTGGAGGGGGGGTATAGCAATCAGCCCCAGCATTTT
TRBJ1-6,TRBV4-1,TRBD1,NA,CASSQVTFRDRRDNSPLHF,TGCGCCAGCAGCCAAGTAACGTTTCGGGACAGAAGGGACAATTCACCCCTCCACTTT
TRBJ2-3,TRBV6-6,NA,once,CAMSGNPSDTQYF,TGTGCCATGTCAGGGAATCCCTCAGATACGCAGTATTTT
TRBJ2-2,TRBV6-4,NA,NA,CASQTGLNTGELFF,TGTGCCAGCCAGACAGGACTGAACACCGGGGAGCTGTTTTTT
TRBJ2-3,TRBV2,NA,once,CASSEAPPYLDGRGAPLRTDTQYF,TGTGCCAGCAGTGAAGCACCCCCCTACCTGGATGGACGGGGGGCCCCCCTACGCACAGATACGCAGTATTTT
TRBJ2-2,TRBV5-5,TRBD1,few,CASSYGQGARNTGELFF,TGTGCCAGCAGCTACGGACAGGGGGCGCGGAACACCGGGGAGCTGTTTTTT
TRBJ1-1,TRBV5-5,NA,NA,CASSLAGLPMNTEAFF,TGTGCCAGCAGCTTGGCGGGACTTCCTATGAACACTGAAGCTTTCTTT
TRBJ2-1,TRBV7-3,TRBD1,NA,CASSTGGLKDEQFF,TGTGCCAGCAGCACAGGGGGCCTTAAAGATGAGCAGTTCTTC
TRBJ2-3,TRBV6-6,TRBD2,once,CASKLTSGGDDTQYF,TGTGCCAGCAAACTAACTAGCGGGGGGGATGATACGCAGTATTTT
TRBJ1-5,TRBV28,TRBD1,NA,CASSWGQVNQPQHF,TGTGCCAGCAGTTGGGGACAGGTCAATCAGCCCCAGCATTTT
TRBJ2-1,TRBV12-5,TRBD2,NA,CASAADRTSGPYNEQFF,TGTGCTAGTGCCGCTGACAGGACTAGCGGTCCCTACAATGAGCAGTTCTTC
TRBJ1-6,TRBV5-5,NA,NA,CASSNQWTGNSPLHF,TGTGCCAGCAGCAACCAATGGACGGGGAATTCACCCCTCCACTTT
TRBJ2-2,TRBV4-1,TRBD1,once,CASSQREGQGATGELFF,TGCGCCAGCAGCCAAAGAGAGGGACAGGGGGCCACCGGGGAGCTGTTTTTT
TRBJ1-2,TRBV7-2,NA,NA,CASSLEQIDGYTF,TGTGCCAGCAGCTTAGAACAGATCGACGGCTACACCTTC